The clone carrying this T cell receptor (beta chain) was recorded a few times. Antigen unknown. The sample comes from a study of T cells in Graves' hyperthyroidism and ophthalmopathy. Study context: The initial diagnosis was the point when peripheral blood was collected, ahead of any treatment.

Findings and caveats of the study: Ophthalmopathy stood apart from stable hyperthyroidism in a 13 V-J model.

V gave up 6 bases and J gave up 1 base, with 19 bases separating them. Germline V CDR1 and CDR2: WSHSY, SAAADI. The CDR3 runs 16 residues. From RNA transcripts, TCR beta CDR3 regions were amplified. The TCR CDR3 was amplified in a first-round RT-PCR using the HTBI primer set. TCRdb recomputed calls from the multiplex PCR reads with MiXCR, one row per CDR3 protein. The sample consists of some 760,000 distinct CDR3 sequences, around 15% of them appearing once. Hyperthyroidism, newly diagnosed and lasting under 2 months, affected patients aged 18 to 65. PBMCs came from around 10 ml fresh peripheral blood.

What was sequenced was blood. The receptor's source is a woman younger than 30 with Graves' hyperthyroidism. The chain uses TRBV10-2 and TRBJ2-7; weak D call: TRBD2 (5 bases). The CDR3 coding sequence is TGCGCCAGCAGATTTGGACTGCCGATGACTTCCTACGAGCAGTACTTC. It encodes CASRFGLPMTSYEQYF.